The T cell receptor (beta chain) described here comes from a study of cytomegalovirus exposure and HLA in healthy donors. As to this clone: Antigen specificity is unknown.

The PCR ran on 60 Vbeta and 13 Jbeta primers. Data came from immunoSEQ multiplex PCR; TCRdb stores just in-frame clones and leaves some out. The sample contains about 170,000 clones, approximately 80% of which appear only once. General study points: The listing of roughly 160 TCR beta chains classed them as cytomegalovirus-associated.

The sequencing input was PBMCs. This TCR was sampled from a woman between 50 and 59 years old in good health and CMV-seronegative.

The CDR3 loop reads CASSPGLAGGSSYNEQFF. Written as DNA, the CDR3 is TGTGCCAGCAGCCCGGGACTAGCGGGGGGAAGCTCCTACAATGAGCAGTTCTTC. This chain connects TRBV5-5 to TRBJ2-1; 15 bases are shared with TRBD2. CDR1 and CDR2 (germline): SGHKS, YYEKEE (reference sequence). The junction had 5 bases not matched to a gene; V was cut back by 4 bases and J by 0 bases. The CDR3 runs to 18 residues.